A selection of T cell receptor beta chains follows, all from one sample in a study of shared clonotypes between healthy human individuals. Assay used: immunoSEQ multiplex PCR; TCRdb lists only in-frame clones, some missing. The data contain about 500,000 clones, roughly three quarters of them singletons. The sample consisted of PBMCs. These receptors came from a woman aged 40 to 50 in good health. Some clones in this sample may be carry-over from other donors' samples. The CDR3 runs from the conserved cysteine through the conserved F or W. D genes are given only for firm matches. Rows give clone size only sometimes, using once, few, many, or a class for an expanded clone.

j_call: TRBJ2-5; clone_size: NA; v_call: TRBV7-8; d_call: NA; cdr3_aa: CASSPRLQAWVTQYF; cdr3_nt: TGTGCCAGCAGCCCCCGCCTACAAGCATGGGTGACCCAGTACTTC
j_call: TRBJ2-7; clone_size: NA; v_call: TRBV10-3; d_call: TRBD2; cdr3_aa: CAIRGGSGRVAPYEQYF; cdr3_nt: TGTGCCATCCGAGGGGGTAGCGGGAGGGTGGCCCCCTACGAGCAGTACTTC
j_call: TRBJ2-1; clone_size: few; v_call: TRBV7-9; d_call: NA; cdr3_aa: CASSSDSPRNEQFF; cdr3_nt: TGTGCCAGCAGCTCGGACAGCCCACGCAATGAGCAGTTCTTC
j_call: TRBJ2-1; clone_size: many; v_call: TRBV4-2; d_call: TRBD1; cdr3_aa: CASSQEFSGQGGNEQFF; cdr3_nt: TGTGCCAGCAGCCAAGAGTTTTCGGGACAGGGGGGCAATGAGCAGTTCTTC
j_call: TRBJ1-3; clone_size: NA; v_call: TRBV2; d_call: TRBD1; cdr3_aa: CASSAAGGFSGNTIYF; cdr3_nt: TGTGCCAGCAGTGCCGCAGGGGGATTCTCTGGAAACACCATATATTTT
j_call: TRBJ2-3; clone_size: few; v_call: TRBV10-3; d_call: TRBD2; cdr3_aa: CASSGTSGVGSTDTQYF; cdr3_nt: TGTGCCTCCTCCGGGACTAGCGGAGTGGGTAGCACAGATACGCAGTATTTT
j_call: TRBJ1-5; clone_size: few; v_call: TRBV7-2; d_call: NA; cdr3_aa: CASSPPGGNQPQHF; cdr3_nt: TGTGCTAGCAGCCCACCGGGGGGGAATCAGCCCCAGCATTTT
j_call: TRBJ2-7; clone_size: NA; v_call: TRBV5-1; d_call: NA; cdr3_aa: CASSFQLQYEQYF; cdr3_nt: TGCGCCAGCAGCTTCCAGCTACAATACGAGCAGTACTTC
j_call: TRBJ2-7; clone_size: NA; v_call: TRBV6-1; d_call: NA; cdr3_aa: CASEFTGSYEQYF; cdr3_nt: TGTGCCAGCGAATTTACGGGGTCCTACGAGCAGTACTTC
j_call: TRBJ2-7; clone_size: NA; v_call: TRBV19; d_call: TRBD1; cdr3_aa: CASAKAGGTYEQYF; cdr3_nt: TGTGCCAGTGCTAAGGCAGGGGGTACCTACGAGCAGTACTTC
j_call: TRBJ2-7; clone_size: NA; v_call: TRBV11-2; d_call: TRBD2; cdr3_aa: CASRPVGWRGRAGFYEQYF; cdr3_nt: TGTGCCAGCAGACCCGTAGGTTGGCGCGGGAGGGCGGGATTCTACGAGCAGTACTTC
j_call: TRBJ2-7; clone_size: NA; v_call: TRBV7-7; d_call: NA; cdr3_aa: CASTLYPGTTDTYEQYF; cdr3_nt: TGTGCCAGCACGCTGTACCCCGGGACAACAGACACCTACGAGCAGTACTTC
j_call: TRBJ2-3; clone_size: NA; v_call: TRBV7-3; d_call: TRBD2; cdr3_aa: CASRSGLAGFKDTQYF; cdr3_nt: TGTGCCAGCAGGTCCGGACTAGCGGGATTCAAGGATACGCAGTATTTT
j_call: TRBJ2-7; clone_size: NA; v_call: TRBV6-1; d_call: TRBD2; cdr3_aa: CASSERTSGSYEQYF; cdr3_nt: TGTGCCAGCAGTGAAAGGACTAGCGGGAGTTACGAGCAGTACTTC
j_call: TRBJ2-7; clone_size: NA; v_call: TRBV20-1; d_call: NA; cdr3_aa: CSATGSYEQYF; cdr3_nt: TGCAGTGCCACGGGCTCCTACGAGCAGTACTTC
j_call: TRBJ2-3; clone_size: NA; v_call: TRBV7-3; d_call: TRBD1; cdr3_aa: CASASGTGGTDTQYF; cdr3_nt: TGTGCCAGCGCATCGGGGACAGGGGGCACAGATACGCAGTATTTT
j_call: TRBJ2-1; clone_size: NA; v_call: TRBV28; d_call: NA; cdr3_aa: CATSPQGRVANEQFF; cdr3_nt: TGTGCCACCTCCCCCCAGGGTAGGGTAGCCAATGAGCAGTTCTTC
j_call: TRBJ1-4; clone_size: NA; v_call: TRBV2; d_call: TRBD1; cdr3_aa: CASSLTGAKKLFF; cdr3_nt: TGTGCCAGCAGTCTGACAGGGGCGAAAAAACTGTTTTTT
j_call: TRBJ2-1; clone_size: NA; v_call: TRBV28; d_call: TRBD1; cdr3_aa: CATIGTEGRQFF; cdr3_nt: TGTGCCACCATAGGGACAGAGGGTCGGCAGTTCTTC
j_call: TRBJ1-2; clone_size: NA; v_call: TRBV5-6; d_call: NA; cdr3_aa: CASSFMGAISPYGYTF; cdr3_nt: TGTGCCAGCAGCTTTATGGGGGCTATTTCCCCTTATGGCTACACCTTC
j_call: TRBJ2-2; clone_size: NA; v_call: TRBV7-2; d_call: TRBD2; cdr3_aa: CASRPLAGGYTGELFF; cdr3_nt: TGTGCCAGCAGGCCACTAGCGGGAGGCTACACCGGGGAGCTGTTTTTT
j_call: TRBJ2-7; clone_size: few; v_call: TRBV5-4; d_call: TRBD2; cdr3_aa: CASSQTLAGGYEQYF; cdr3_nt: TGTGCCAGCAGCCAAACCCTCGCGGGGGGCTACGAGCAGTACTTC
j_call: TRBJ2-2; clone_size: once; v_call: TRBV5-1; d_call: TRBD2; cdr3_aa: CASRVIWAGASNTGELFF; cdr3_nt: TGCGCCAGCAGGGTCATTTGGGCGGGAGCTTCGAACACCGGGGAGCTGTTTTTT
j_call: TRBJ1-2; clone_size: NA; v_call: TRBV15; d_call: NA; cdr3_aa: CATSRDLGVNYGYTF; cdr3_nt: TGTGCCACCAGCAGAGATCTCGGGGTAAACTATGGCTACACCTTC
j_call: TRBJ2-1; clone_size: NA; v_call: TRBV5-1; d_call: NA; cdr3_aa: CASSLAYWTIRHNEQFF; cdr3_nt: TGCGCCAGCAGCTTGGCCTACTGGACAATTCGACACAATGAGCAGTTCTTC
j_call: TRBJ2-2; clone_size: NA; v_call: TRBV6-1; d_call: TRBD2; cdr3_aa: CASRVAGVRSGELFF; cdr3_nt: TGTGCCAGCAGGGTAGCGGGAGTACGGTCCGGGGAGCTGTTTTTT
j_call: TRBJ2-1; clone_size: few; v_call: TRBV6-5; d_call: TRBD2; cdr3_aa: CASSYEAGLADNEQFF; cdr3_nt: TGTGCCAGCAGTTACGAGGCGGGACTAGCGGACAATGAGCAGTTCTTC
j_call: TRBJ1-1; clone_size: NA; v_call: TRBV12-5; d_call: NA; cdr3_aa: CASGLDTGTEAFF; cdr3_nt: TGTGCTAGTGGCCTTGACACCGGCACTGAAGCTTTCTTT
j_call: TRBJ2-1; clone_size: NA; v_call: TRBV5-4; d_call: NA; cdr3_aa: CASSRGSGYEQFF; cdr3_nt: TGTGCCAGCAGCCGGGGGTCGGGGTATGAGCAGTTCTTC